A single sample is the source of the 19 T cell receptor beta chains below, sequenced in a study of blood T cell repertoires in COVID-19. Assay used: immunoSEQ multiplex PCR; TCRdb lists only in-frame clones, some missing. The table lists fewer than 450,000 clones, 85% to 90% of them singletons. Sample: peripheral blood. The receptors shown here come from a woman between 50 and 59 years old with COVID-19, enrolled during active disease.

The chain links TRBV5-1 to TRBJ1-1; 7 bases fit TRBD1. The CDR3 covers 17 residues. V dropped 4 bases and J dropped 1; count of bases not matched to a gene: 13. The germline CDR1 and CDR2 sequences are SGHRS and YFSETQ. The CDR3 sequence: CASSHRQGRESNTEAFF. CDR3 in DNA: TGCGCCAGCAGCCATCGACAGGGTAGGGAATCGAACACTGAAGCTTTCTTT.

CDR3 residues: CASSAPENREGPTYEQYF. In nucleotides, the CDR3 is TGTGCCAGCAGTGCCCCCGAAAACCGGGAGGGCCCCACCTACGAGCAGTACTTC. The rearrangement links TRBV6-1 to TRBJ2-7; 8 bases align to TRBD2. Unmatched junction bases numbered 16, after V lost 4 bases and J lost 2 bases. Per germline, CDR1 MNHNS and CDR2 SASEGT. The length of the CDR3 is 18 residues.

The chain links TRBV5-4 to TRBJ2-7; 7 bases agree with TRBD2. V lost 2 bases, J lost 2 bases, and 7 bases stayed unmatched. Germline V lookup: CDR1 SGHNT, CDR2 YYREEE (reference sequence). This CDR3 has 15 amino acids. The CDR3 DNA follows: TGTGCCAGCAGCTTTCGGTTTGCGGGAGCCTACGAGCAGTACTTC. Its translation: CASSFRFAGAYEQYF.

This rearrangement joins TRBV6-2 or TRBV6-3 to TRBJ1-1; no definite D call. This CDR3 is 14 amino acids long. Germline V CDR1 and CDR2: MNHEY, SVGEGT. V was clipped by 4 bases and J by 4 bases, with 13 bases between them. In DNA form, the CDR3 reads TGTGCCAGCAGTTCGTGGGCGGCGGGCACTGAAGCTTTCTTT. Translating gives CASSSWAAGTEAFF.

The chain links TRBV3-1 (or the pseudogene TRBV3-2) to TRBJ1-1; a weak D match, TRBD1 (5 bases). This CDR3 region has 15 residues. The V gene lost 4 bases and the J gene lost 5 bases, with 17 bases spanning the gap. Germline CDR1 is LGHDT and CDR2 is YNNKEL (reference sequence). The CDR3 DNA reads TGTGCCAGCAGCCTGGTCCAGGCAGGGCGAACTGAAGCTTTCTTT. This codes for CASSLVQAGRTEAFF.

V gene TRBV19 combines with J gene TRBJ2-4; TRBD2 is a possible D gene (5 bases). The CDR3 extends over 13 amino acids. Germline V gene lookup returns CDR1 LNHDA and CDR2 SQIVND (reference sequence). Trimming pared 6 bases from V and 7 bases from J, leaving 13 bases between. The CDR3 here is CASSTDGGNIQYF. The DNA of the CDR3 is TGTGCCAGTAGCACGGACGGAGGCAACATTCAGTACTTC.

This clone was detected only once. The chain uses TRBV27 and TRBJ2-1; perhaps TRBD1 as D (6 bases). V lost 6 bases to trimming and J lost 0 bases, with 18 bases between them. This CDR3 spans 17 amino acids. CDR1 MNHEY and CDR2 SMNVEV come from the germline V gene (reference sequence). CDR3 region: CASRLWGQIYSYNEQFF. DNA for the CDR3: TGTGCCAGCAGGCTGTGGGGACAAATATACTCCTACAATGAGCAGTTCTTC.

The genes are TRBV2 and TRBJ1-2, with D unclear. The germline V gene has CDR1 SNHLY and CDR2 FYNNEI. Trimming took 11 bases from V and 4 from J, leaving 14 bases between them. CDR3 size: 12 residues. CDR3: CADPVGSYGYTF. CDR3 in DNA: TGTGCCGACCCTGTAGGGAGCTATGGCTACACCTTC.

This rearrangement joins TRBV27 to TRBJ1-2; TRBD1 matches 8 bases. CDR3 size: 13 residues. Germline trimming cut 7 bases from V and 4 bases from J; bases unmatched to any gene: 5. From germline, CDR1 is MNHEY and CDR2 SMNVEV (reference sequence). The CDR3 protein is CASTTGGSYGYTF. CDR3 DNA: TGTGCCAGCACCACAGGGGGATCCTATGGCTACACCTTC.

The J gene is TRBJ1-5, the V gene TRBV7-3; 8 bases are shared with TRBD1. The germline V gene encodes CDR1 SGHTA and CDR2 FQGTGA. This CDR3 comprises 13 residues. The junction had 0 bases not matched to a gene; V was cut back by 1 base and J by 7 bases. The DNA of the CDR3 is TGTGCCAGCAGCTTAAACAGGGGGCAGCCCCAGCATTTT. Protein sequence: CASSLNRGQPQHF.

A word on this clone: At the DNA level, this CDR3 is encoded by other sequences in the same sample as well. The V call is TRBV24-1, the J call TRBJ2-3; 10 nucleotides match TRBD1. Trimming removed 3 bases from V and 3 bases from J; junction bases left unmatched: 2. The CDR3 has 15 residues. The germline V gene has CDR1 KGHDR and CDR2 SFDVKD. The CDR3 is CATSDPGQGTDTQYF. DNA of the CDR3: TGTGCCACCAGTGATCCGGGACAGGGGACAGATACGCAGTATTTT.

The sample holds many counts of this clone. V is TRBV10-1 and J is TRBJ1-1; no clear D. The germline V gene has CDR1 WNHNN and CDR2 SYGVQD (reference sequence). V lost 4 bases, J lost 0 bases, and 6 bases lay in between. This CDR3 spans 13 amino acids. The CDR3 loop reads CASSVELNTEAFF. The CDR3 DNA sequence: TGCGCCAGCAGTGTGGAGTTGAACACTGAAGCTTTCTTT.

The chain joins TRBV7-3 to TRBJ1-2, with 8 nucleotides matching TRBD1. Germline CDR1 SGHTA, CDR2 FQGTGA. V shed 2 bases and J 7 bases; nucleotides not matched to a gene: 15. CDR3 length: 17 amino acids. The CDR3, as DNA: TGTGCCAGCAGCTTAGTTGGTCGGAGGACAGGGCTTCTTGGCTACACCTTC. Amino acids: CASSLVGRRTGLLGYTF.

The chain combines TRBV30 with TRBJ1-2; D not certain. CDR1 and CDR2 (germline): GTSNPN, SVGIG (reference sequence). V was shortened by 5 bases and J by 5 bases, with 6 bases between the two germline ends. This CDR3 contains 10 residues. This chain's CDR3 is CAWSYYGYTF. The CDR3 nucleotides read TGTGCCTGGTCTTATTATGGCTACACCTTC.

The CDR3 spells CATTRTAGNTIYF. The CDR3 coding sequence is TGTGCCACAACTAGGACTGCTGGAAACACCATATATTTT. The chain combines TRBV2 with TRBJ1-3; D uncertain. Looked up from germline, CDR1 is SNHLY and CDR2 is FYNNEI. V lost 10 bases and J 2 bases, leaving 12 bases between the germline ends. The CDR3 totals 13 residues.

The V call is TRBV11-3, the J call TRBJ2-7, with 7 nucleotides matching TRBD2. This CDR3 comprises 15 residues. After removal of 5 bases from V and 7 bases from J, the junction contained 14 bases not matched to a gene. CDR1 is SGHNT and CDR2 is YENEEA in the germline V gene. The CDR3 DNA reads TGTGCCAGCAGCCCCCGTTCGGGAGGTGCTTCGGAGCAGTACTTC. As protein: CASSPRSGGASEQYF.

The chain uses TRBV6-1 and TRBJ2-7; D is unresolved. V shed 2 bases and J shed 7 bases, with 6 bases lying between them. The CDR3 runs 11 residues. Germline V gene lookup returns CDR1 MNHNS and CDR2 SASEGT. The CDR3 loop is CASSEPREQYF. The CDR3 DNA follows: TGTGCCAGCAGTGAACCGAGAGAGCAGTACTTC.

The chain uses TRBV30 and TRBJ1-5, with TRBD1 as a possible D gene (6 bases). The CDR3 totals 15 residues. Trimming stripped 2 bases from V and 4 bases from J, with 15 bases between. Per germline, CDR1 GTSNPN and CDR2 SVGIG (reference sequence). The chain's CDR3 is CAWSQGPSVNQPQHF. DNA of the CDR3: TGTGCCTGGAGTCAGGGGCCAAGCGTTAATCAGCCCCAGCATTTT.

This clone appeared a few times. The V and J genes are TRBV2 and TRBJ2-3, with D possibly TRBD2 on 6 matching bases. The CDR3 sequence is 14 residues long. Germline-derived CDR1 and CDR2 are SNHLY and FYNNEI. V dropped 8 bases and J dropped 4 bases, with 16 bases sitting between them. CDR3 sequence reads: CASLRRGISDTQYF. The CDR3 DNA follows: TGTGCCAGCCTCCGGAGGGGAATCTCAGATACGCAGTATTTT.